The sample holds many counts of the clone carrying this T cell receptor beta chain. The sample belongs to a study of human T cells and chemical hapten exposure. Study-level information: The upper back received 0.01% DPC by patch testing, with results read at 6 days.

The V and J ends lost 4 bases and 4 bases, in that order; junction bases with no gene match: 0. The germline V gene encodes CDR1 MRHNA and CDR2 SNTAGT. This CDR3 has 14 amino acids. Time point specified: pre-sensitization, week 0. Stated treatment: therapeutic diphenylcyclopropenone sensitization with weekly scalp DPC. Investigators collected blood before applying each patch test. Before extraction, the whole blood was not fractionated, and total RNA was taken from it. In the authors' methods: Sample TCR counts, which ranged from roughly 23,224 to 750,000, had a median of roughly 92,000. Using its own MiXCR run on the RACE reads, TCRdb lists one record per CDR3 protein. The V and J calls reflect TCRdb's pipeline rather than the authors' work. The table lists tens of thousands of distinct CDR3 sequences, 5.5% to 7.5% of them singletons.

The chain recombines TRBV6-4 with TRBJ2-3; the match to TRBD2 covers 12 bases. The starting material was whole blood, obtained in connection with sensitization to the hapten diphenylcyclopropenone (DPC). This clonotype was sampled from a woman under 40 with alopecia areata. Some clones in this sample may be carry-over from other donors' samples. The CDR3 is CASSGTSGADTQYF. In nucleotides, the CDR3 is TGTGCCAGCAGTGGGACTAGCGGGGCAGATACGCAGTATTTT.